The 6 T cell receptor beta chains below come from one sample, sequenced in a study of response to subunit inactivated influenza vaccine. A single record per CDR3 protein comes from TCRdb applying MiXCR to the RT-PCR reads. The sample gives just over 300,000 distinct CDR3 sequences, 21% of which show up once; roughly a tenth is in the top ten. The source was PBMCs from blood, collected about 20 months after vaccination. The origin of the receptors is a man in his fifties or sixties who received an inactivated influenza vaccine.

In this sample, this clonotype turned up a few times. The chain combines TRBV28 with TRBJ1-5, with 7 positions matching TRBD1. The germline V gene has CDR1 MDHEN and CDR2 SYDVKM. J lost 7 bases, V lost 10 bases, and 10 bases had no gene match. This CDR3 is 13 amino acids long. The chain's CDR3 is CATRQGLGQPQHF. Written as DNA, the CDR3 is TGTGCCACCCGACAGGGTCTAGGGCAGCCCCAGCATTTT.

There are many counts of this clonotype. The rearrangement links TRBV12-3 or TRBV12-4 to TRBJ2-2; D is ambiguous. The CDR3 loop spans 15 amino acids. Trimming pared 0 bases from V and 3 bases from J, leaving 8 bases between. This CDR3 is CASSLAPEDTGELFF. The CDR3 DNA is TGTGCCAGCAGTTTAGCGCCTGAGGACACCGGGGAGCTGTTTTTT.

This clonotype was recorded a few times. V usage is TRBV6-5 and J usage is TRBJ1-4; no reliable D call. The CDR3 runs 16 residues. Trimming stripped 0 bases from V and 4 bases from J, with 12 bases between. Germline V gene sequence: CDR1 MNHEY, CDR2 SVGAGI. The CDR3: CASSYSSRFINEKLFF. For the CDR3, the DNA is TGTGCCAGCAGTTACTCGTCCCGGTTCATTAATGAAAAACTGTTTTTT.

This clonotype was counted many times. CDR3 bases: TGTGCCAGCAGCCAAGATACCGTCGGGGGGAACACTGAAGCTTTCTTT. It is translated as CASSQDTVGGNTEAFF. The gene calls are TRBV3-1 and TRBJ1-1, with D possibly matching TRBD1 (5 bases). Germline assignment: CDR1 LGHDT and CDR2 YNNKEL (reference sequence). The CDR3 sequence is 16 residues long. V dropped 0 bases and J dropped 1 base, with 12 bases sitting between them.

In DNA form, the CDR3 reads TGTGCCAGCAGTTTATATGCCGGGCAGCCCACCGGGGAGCTGTTTTTT. It yields the protein CASSLYAGQPTGELFF. The V and J genes are TRBV27 and TRBJ2-2; D remains ambiguous. Trimming removed 1 base at V and 4 bases at J, with 13 bases between. This CDR3 region has 16 residues. Germline V gene lookup returns CDR1 MNHEY and CDR2 SMNVEV (reference sequence).

This clonotype has ten or more counts. The CDR3 protein is CASGNNYGYTF. For the CDR3, the DNA is TGTGCCAGCGGCAATAACTATGGCTACACCTTC. The chain couples TRBV3-1 to TRBJ1-2; D gene unclear. Germline values: CDR1 LGHDT, CDR2 YNNKEL (reference sequence). The V and J ends lost 8 bases and 1 base respectively, with 5 bases between them. CDR3 size: 11 residues.